This T cell receptor (beta chain) emerged from a study of CD8+CD57+ T cells in acquired aplastic anemia. About the study: On average, sorted CD4+ and CD8+ cells gave approximately 3.5 ug of DNA.

For sequencing, patients were chosen who had shown expansion of CD8+CD57+ cells by flow cytometry. Prior therapy had not been administered to any patient at the time of blood sampling. Findings of the study overall: Between patients and controls, around 27 CD8+ CDR3 sequences were found in common. Statistical testing detected no significant gap in CD8+ Simpson's diversity between patients and controls.

CDR3 and TCR beta VDJ profiling relied on genomic DNA as the template. MiXCR, run by TCRdb on the reads, gives a single entry per CDR3 protein. The sample shows over 150,000 distinct CDR3 sequences, roughly two thirds of them seen only once. On this clonotype itself: What it recognizes is unknown.

V was pared by 4 bases and J by 6 bases, with 8 bases of the junction left unmatched. The CDR3 is 15 residues long. The germline V gene has CDR1 KGHDR and CDR2 SFDVKD. V and J are TRBV24-1 and TRBJ2-1, with 7 bases that match TRBD2. Input material: sorted CD4+, CD8+, or CD8+CD57+ T cells (not recorded which) from PBMCs. The clonotype was recovered from a human donor with aplastic anemia. The CDR3 region has the DNA TGTGCCACCAGTGAAAATGGGAGGGCCGTCAATGAGCAGTTCTTC. Its protein is CATSENGRAVNEQFF.